Detailed here is one T cell receptor (beta chain). The antigen is undetermined. The CDR3 has 22 amino acids. Germline CDR1 MNHNY, CDR2 SVGAGI (reference sequence). V was clipped by 7 bases and J by 5 bases; unmatched bases: 30. The libraries were made with immunoSEQ version 4 in survey mode. Repertoires were generated with immunoSEQ multiplex PCR, while TCRdb's copy carries only in-frame clones and drops some. The sample lists about 64,000 clones; under 80% were seen once. These data come from a study of persistence of HIV-infected CD4 T cells. Study outcomes and limitations: Compared with CD3/CD28-stimulated cells, CMV- and Gag-responding cells showed lower TCRbeta richness. Degenerate expanded CDR3beta sequences were enriched among CMV- and Gag-responding cells.

The stimulus was an HIV-1 Gag 15-mer peptide pool, roughly 1 ug/peptide/mL. Sorted nonresponding memory CD4+ T cells were CD40L-negative, CD69-negative, CD45RO-high. Donors had CD4+ T cell counts above 400 cells/uL and were CMV-seropositive. Sample: CD4+ T cells sorted from PBMCs after approximately 19-hour stimulation, taken from a patient who received antiretroviral therapy. The source of this sequence is an adult man with HIV who was CMV-seropositive. The V and J genes are TRBV6-6 and TRBJ1-5, with TRBD1 identical over 9 bases. This CDR3 reads CASNRNPRLQGAGSNFYQPQHF. CDR3 DNA: TGTGCCAGCAATCGAAACCCGAGGTTACAGGGGGCAGGCAGCAATTTTTATCAGCCCCAGCATTTT.